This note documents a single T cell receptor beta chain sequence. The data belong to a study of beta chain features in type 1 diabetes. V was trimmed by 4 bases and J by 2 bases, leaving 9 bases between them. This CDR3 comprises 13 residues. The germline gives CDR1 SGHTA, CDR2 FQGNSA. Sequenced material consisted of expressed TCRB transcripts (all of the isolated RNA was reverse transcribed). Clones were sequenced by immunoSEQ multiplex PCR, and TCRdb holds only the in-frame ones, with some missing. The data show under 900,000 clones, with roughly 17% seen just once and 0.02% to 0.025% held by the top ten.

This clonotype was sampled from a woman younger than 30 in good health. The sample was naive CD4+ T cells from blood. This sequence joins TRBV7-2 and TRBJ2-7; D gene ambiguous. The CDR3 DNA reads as TGTGCCAGCAGCTCCGTTGTCACCTACGAGCAGTACTTC. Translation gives CASSSVVTYEQYF.